This is a list of T cell receptor beta chains from one sample in a study of blood T cell repertoires in COVID-19. Method: immunoSEQ multiplex PCR; TCRdb's copy keeps in-frame clones and lacks some. The table records a few hundred thousand clones, around 90% of them present only once. Sequencing input: peripheral blood. These receptors originate from a woman aged 40 to 49 who had recovered from COVID-19. The CDR3 runs from the conserved cysteine through the conserved F or W. A D gene is named only where the DNA matches it firmly. The size entry is marked missing in some rows and otherwise reads once, few, many or a size class.

J: TRBJ2-5
size: .
D: TRBD2
V: TRBV19
CDR3: CASRLAGQETQYF
DNA: TGTGCCAGTAGGTTAGCGGGCCAAGAGACCCAGTACTTC

J: TRBJ1-2
size: .
D: TRBD1
V: TRBV2
CDR3: CASSEAADRINGYTF
DNA: TGTGCCAGCAGTGAAGCAGCGGACAGGATTAATGGCTACACCTTC

J: TRBJ2-7
size: .
D: TRBD1
V: TRBV5-1
CDR3: CASRITWTGVHEQYF
DNA: TGCGCCAGCAGAATAACCTGGACAGGGGTCCACGAGCAGTACTTC

J: TRBJ2-7
size: many
D: TRBD2
V: TRBV6-1
CDR3: CASSGGLAGGVAYEQYF
DNA: TGTGCCAGCAGTGGCGGACTAGCGGGAGGGGTGGCCTACGAGCAGTACTTC

J: TRBJ2-3
size: .
D: TRBD2
V: TRBV10-3
CDR3: CAISESGLAGEMNTQYF
DNA: TGTGCCATCAGTGAGTCGGGACTAGCGGGAGAAATGAATACGCAGTATTTT

J: TRBJ2-1
size: .
D: TRBD2
V: TRBV7-3
CDR3: CASSVTGLFYNEQFF
DNA: TGTGCCAGCAGCGTCACGGGACTATTCTACAATGAGCAGTTCTTC

J: TRBJ1-1
size: .
D: .
V: TRBV30
CDR3: CAWSSPGSNTEAFF
DNA: TGTGCCTGGAGTTCTCCAGGGTCGAACACTGAAGCTTTCTTT

J: TRBJ2-7
size: .
D: .
V: TRBV9
CDR3: CASSPSTERNEQYF
DNA: TGTGCCAGCAGCCCTAGCACGGAGAGGAACGAGCAGTACTTC

J: TRBJ2-3
size: .
D: TRBD2
V: TRBV7-6
CDR3: CASAPGLAGVLSTDTQYF
DNA: TGTGCCAGTGCTCCGGGACTAGCGGGTGTTCTGAGCACAGATACGCAGTATTTT

J: TRBJ2-7
size: .
D: TRBD2
V: TRBV27
CDR3: CASSFLKTSGAYEQYF
DNA: TGTGCCAGCAGTTTCCTTAAGACTAGCGGGGCCTACGAGCAGTACTTC

J: TRBJ1-2
size: .
D: TRBD1
V: TRBV28
CDR3: CAISSGQGSLGDGYTF
DNA: TGTGCCATCTCCTCGGGACAGGGATCCTTGGGGGATGGCTACACCTTC

J: TRBJ2-5
size: .
D: TRBD2
V: TRBV27
CDR3: CASSTRTSGNFGETQYF
DNA: TGTGCCAGCAGTACGCGGACTAGCGGGAATTTCGGAGAGACCCAGTACTTC

J: TRBJ2-1
size: .
D: .
V: TRBV11-2
CDR3: CASSPELTRPVHEQFF
DNA: TGTGCCAGCAGCCCAGAGTTGACTAGGCCGGTCCATGAGCAGTTCTTC

J: TRBJ2-5
size: .
D: .
V: TRBV6-5
CDR3: CASSYSGLKETQYF
DNA: TGTGCCAGCAGTTACTCGGGCTTAAAAGAGACCCAGTACTTC

J: TRBJ2-7
size: .
D: TRBD2
V: TRBV3-1/TRBV3-2
CDR3: CASSQAGLAGGYEQYF
DNA: TGTGCCAGCAGCCAAGCGGGACTAGCGGGAGGGTACGAGCAGTACTTC

J: TRBJ2-7
size: .
D: .
V: TRBV27
CDR3: CASSITGTLHYEQYF
DNA: TGTGCCAGCAGTATTACCGGGACTTTACACTACGAGCAGTACTTC

J: TRBJ1-5
size: .
D: TRBD1
V: TRBV10-3
CDR3: CAISEATGDQPQHF
DNA: TGTGCCATCAGTGAGGCGACAGGGGATCAGCCCCAGCATTTT

J: TRBJ2-1
size: .
D: .
V: TRBV19
CDR3: CATRSYNEQFF
DNA: TGTGCCACCCGTTCCTACAATGAGCAGTTCTTC

J: TRBJ1-5
size: once
D: .
V: TRBV28
CDR3: CASFQGGSNQPQHF
DNA: TGTGCCAGCTTCCAGGGCGGAAGCAATCAGCCCCAGCATTTT

J: TRBJ2-2
size: .
D: .
V: TRBV7-2
CDR3: CASSLRGGNTGELFF
DNA: TGTGCCAGCAGCTTAAGGGGGGGGAACACCGGGGAGCTGTTTTTT

J: TRBJ2-1
size: .
D: .
V: TRBV5-8
CDR3: CASSWTLGEVEQFF
DNA: TGTGCCAGCAGCTGGACCTTAGGGGAAGTTGAGCAGTTCTTC

J: TRBJ1-2
size: .
D: TRBD1
V: TRBV10-2
CDR3: CASSDVWAGGNYGYTF
DNA: TGCGCCAGCAGTGATGTTTGGGCAGGGGGTAACTATGGCTACACCTTC

J: TRBJ2-3
size: .
D: TRBD2
V: TRBV18
CDR3: CASSPSTSGSLTDTQYF
DNA: TGTGCCAGCTCACCGAGCACTAGCGGGAGCCTCACAGATACGCAGTATTTT

J: TRBJ1-1
size: .
D: TRBD1
V: TRBV18
CDR3: CASSYDRAGTEAFF
DNA: TGTGCCAGCTCCTACGACAGGGCTGGCACTGAAGCTTTCTTT

J: TRBJ2-7
size: few
D: TRBD1
V: TRBV4-1
CDR3: CASSQSRTGGYEQYF
DNA: TGCGCCAGCAGCCAATCGAGGACAGGGGGCTACGAGCAGTACTTC

J: TRBJ2-3
size: .
D: .
V: TRBV2
CDR3: CASSEAAGTSTDTQYF
DNA: TGTGCCAGCAGTGAAGCGGCAGGGACTAGCACAGATACGCAGTATTTT

J: TRBJ2-7
size: .
D: TRBD2
V: TRBV25-1
CDR3: CASSELGGRGYEQYF
DNA: TGTGCCAGCAGTGAATTGGGCGGGAGAGGCTACGAGCAGTACTTC

J: TRBJ2-1
size: .
D: TRBD2
V: TRBV7-6
CDR3: CASSSTSGPAREQFF
DNA: TGTGCCAGCAGCTCAACTAGCGGCCCCGCGCGGGAGCAGTTCTTC

J: TRBJ2-3
size: .
D: TRBD2
V: TRBV7-3
CDR3: CASSLTLASGRGTDTQYF
DNA: TGTGCCAGCAGCTTAACTTTGGCTAGCGGGAGGGGCACAGATACGCAGTATTTT

J: TRBJ2-5
size: .
D: TRBD2
V: TRBV13
CDR3: CASSRPSGTSGRSSETQYF
DNA: TGTGCCAGCAGCAGACCATCGGGGACTAGCGGGAGGTCGTCAGAGACCCAGTACTTC

J: TRBJ2-3
size: .
D: TRBD1
V: TRBV6-1
CDR3: CASSATRWTGGIDTQYF
DNA: TGTGCCAGCAGTGCAACGCGTTGGACAGGGGGCATAGATACGCAGTATTTT

J: TRBJ2-5
size: .
D: TRBD1
V: TRBV7-9
CDR3: CASLKGQGLEETQYF
DNA: TGTGCCAGCTTAAAGGGACAGGGATTGGAAGAGACCCAGTACTTC

J: TRBJ1-1
size: .
D: TRBD1
V: TRBV5-8
CDR3: CASRMIGGGTEAFF
DNA: TGTGCCAGCAGAATGATAGGGGGCGGCACTGAAGCTTTCTTT

J: TRBJ1-5
size: .
D: .
V: TRBV6-4
CDR3: CASSVRNYSNQPQHF
DNA: TGTGCCAGCAGCGTGAGAAATTATAGCAATCAGCCCCAGCATTTT

J: TRBJ2-3
size: .
D: .
V: TRBV4-1
CDR3: CASSQDLGITQYF
DNA: TGCGCCAGCAGCCAAGATCTCGGGATTACGCAGTATTTT

J: TRBJ2-7
size: .
D: TRBD2
V: TRBV27
CDR3: CASSLTAGLAGVGEQYF
DNA: TGTGCCAGCAGTTTGACCGCCGGACTAGCGGGAGTAGGTGAGCAGTACTTC

J: TRBJ1-3
size: .
D: .
V: TRBV14
CDR3: CASSQRGLYDTIYF
DNA: TGTGCCAGCAGCCAAAGGGGACTATACGACACCATATATTTT

J: TRBJ2-1
size: .
D: .
V: TRBV7-2
CDR3: CASSAWGDPYNEQFF
DNA: TGTGCCAGCAGCGCGTGGGGGGACCCCTACAATGAGCAGTTCTTC

J: TRBJ1-3
size: .
D: TRBD1
V: TRBV14
CDR3: CASSPGTGGNTIYF
DNA: TGTGCCAGCAGCCCGGGGACAGGTGGAAACACCATATATTTT

J: TRBJ2-6
size: .
D: TRBD1
V: TRBV5-1
CDR3: CASSLAGGQAPSGANVLTF
DNA: TGCGCCAGCAGCTTGGCCGGCGGACAGGCGCCTTCTGGGGCCAACGTCCTGACTTTC

J: TRBJ2-7
size: .
D: TRBD2
V: TRBV30
CDR3: CAWSVLAGENEQYF
DNA: TGTGCCTGGAGTGTACTAGCGGGAGAAAACGAGCAGTACTTC

J: TRBJ2-3
size: .
D: TRBD2
V: TRBV5-1
CDR3: CASSLGTSGLSTDTQYF
DNA: TGCGCCAGCAGCTTGGGAACTAGCGGGCTGAGCACAGATACGCAGTATTTT